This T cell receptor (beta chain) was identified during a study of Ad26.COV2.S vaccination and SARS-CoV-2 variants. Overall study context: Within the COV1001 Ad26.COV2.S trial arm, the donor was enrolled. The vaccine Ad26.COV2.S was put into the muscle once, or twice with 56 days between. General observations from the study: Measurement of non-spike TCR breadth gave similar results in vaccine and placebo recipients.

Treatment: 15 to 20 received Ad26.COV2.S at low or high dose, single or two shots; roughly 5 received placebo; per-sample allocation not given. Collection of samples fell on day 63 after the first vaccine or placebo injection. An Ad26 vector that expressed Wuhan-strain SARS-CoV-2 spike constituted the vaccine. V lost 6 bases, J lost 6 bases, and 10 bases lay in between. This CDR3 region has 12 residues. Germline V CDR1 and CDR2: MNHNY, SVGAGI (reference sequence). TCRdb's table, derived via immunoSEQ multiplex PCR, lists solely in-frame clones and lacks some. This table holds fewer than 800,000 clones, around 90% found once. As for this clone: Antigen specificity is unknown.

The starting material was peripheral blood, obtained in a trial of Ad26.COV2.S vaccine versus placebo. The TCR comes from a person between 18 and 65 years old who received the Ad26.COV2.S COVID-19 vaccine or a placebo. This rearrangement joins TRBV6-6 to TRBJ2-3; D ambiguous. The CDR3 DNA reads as TGTGCCAGCAGCTCACACGCTGATACGCAGTATTTT. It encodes CASSSHADTQYF.